This TCR beta chain was captured in a study of memory CD4+ T cells and cytomegalovirus serostatus. Single viable CD3+CD4+CD8-CD45RO+ cells were sorted as the memory CD4+ T cells. The germline V gene encodes CDR1 MNHEY and CDR2 SMNVEV (reference sequence). This CDR3 spans 15 amino acids. J was trimmed by 9 bases and V by 5 bases; bases with no gene match: 12. TCRdb's table, derived via immunoSEQ multiplex PCR, lists solely in-frame clones and lacks some. The repertoire has about 60,000 clones, approximately 79% of them found once; the top ten carry about 0.86%. The TCR comes from an adult in good health and CMV-seronegative. This chain connects TRBV27 to TRBJ2-3; 9 bases fit TRBD1. Sequenced: memory CD4+ T cells from blood. The CDR3 nucleotides are TGTGCCAGCAGTCCCTACGGGACAGGGTTCGGGACGCAGTATTTT. Translation gives CASSPYGTGFGTQYF.